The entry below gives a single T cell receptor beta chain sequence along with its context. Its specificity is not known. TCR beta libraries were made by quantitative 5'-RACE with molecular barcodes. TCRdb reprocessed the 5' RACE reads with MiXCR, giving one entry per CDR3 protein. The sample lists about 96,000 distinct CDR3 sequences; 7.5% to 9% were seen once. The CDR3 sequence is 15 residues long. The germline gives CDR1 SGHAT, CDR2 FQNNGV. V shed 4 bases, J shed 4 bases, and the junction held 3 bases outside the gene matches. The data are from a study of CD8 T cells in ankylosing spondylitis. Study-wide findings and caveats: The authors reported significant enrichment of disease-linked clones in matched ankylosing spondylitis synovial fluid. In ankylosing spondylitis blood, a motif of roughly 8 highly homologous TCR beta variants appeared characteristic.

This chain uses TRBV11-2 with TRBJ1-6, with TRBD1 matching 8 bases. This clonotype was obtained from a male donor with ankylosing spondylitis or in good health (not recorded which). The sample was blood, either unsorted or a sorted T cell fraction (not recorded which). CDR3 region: CASSSRTGYNSPLHF. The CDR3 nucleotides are TGTGCCAGCAGCTCCCGGACAGGGTATAATTCACCCCTCCACTTT.